What follows are 5 T cell receptor beta chains derived from one specimen sequenced in a study of T-cell memory formation after mild COVID-19. In TCRdb, the 5' RACE reads were re-called with MiXCR into one record per CDR3 protein. The data show about 340,000 distinct CDR3 sequences, approximately 15% seen once. The sample consisted of PBMCs or a T cell subset sorted from them (not recorded which). All receptors come from a man in his late teens or twenties who had mild COVID-19 (a few samples of this study predate the infection). Cell type and time point are not known.

This clonotype was observed a few times. The chain recombines TRBV4-3 with TRBJ1-1; TRBD1 might be the D (6 bases). Per germline, CDR1 LGHNA and CDR2 YSLEER. V lost 4 bases, J lost 0 bases, and 18 bases lay in between. The CDR3 spans 17 residues. The CDR3 coding sequence is TGCGCCAGCAGCCCCTCTGGGGGGGGCTTGGTGAACACTGAAGCTTTCTTT. It yields the protein CASSPSGGGLVNTEAFF.

V gene TRBV5-5 combines with J gene TRBJ2-7; 7 bases agree with TRBD2. The V gene end was trimmed by 4 bases and the J gene end by 6 bases; junction bases not matched to a gene: 16. The CDR3 loop spans 16 amino acids. Germline lookup yields CDR1 SGHKS and CDR2 YYEKEE (reference sequence). CDR3 protein: CASSLWGGPIPFEQYV. The CDR3 DNA is TGTGCCAGCAGCCTGTGGGGGGGTCCAATCCCATTCGAGCAGTACGTC.

Only a few counts were recorded for this clonotype. The chain uses TRBV11-2 and TRBJ1-5; 7 bases map to TRBD1. The CDR3 contains 19 residues. The V segment lost 1 base and the J segment 2 bases; nucleotides outside the gene matches: 14. CDR1 is SGHAT, CDR2 FQNNGV, per germline. The CDR3: CASSLVGGPRAMGNQPQHF. For the CDR3, the DNA is TGTGCCAGCAGCTTAGTAGGGGGCCCACGGGCAATGGGCAATCAGCCCCAGCATTTT.

CDR3 residues: CASTPGKGGQETQYF. DNA for the CDR3: TGTGCCAGCACCCCTGGTAAGGGCGGGCAAGAGACCCAGTACTTC. This chain joins TRBV12-3 or TRBV12-4 and TRBJ2-5, with D tentatively TRBD2 (5 bases). The V end was cut by 7 bases, the J end by 2 bases, with 17 bases between. The CDR3 runs to 15 residues.

This clonotype was seen many times. The rearrangement uses TRBV7-3 and TRBJ2-1; D gene uncertain. The CDR3 sequence is 13 residues long. Trimming pared 1 base from V and 5 bases from J, leaving 6 bases between. Germline V gene sequence: CDR1 SGHTA, CDR2 FQGTGA. This chain's CDR3 is CASSLKVDNEQFF. As DNA, the CDR3 is TGTGCCAGCAGCTTAAAGGTTGACAATGAGCAGTTCTTC.